These T cell receptor beta chains were read from a single sample in a study of blood T cell repertoires in COVID-19. Data came from immunoSEQ multiplex PCR; TCRdb stores just in-frame clones and leaves some out. The top ten clones hold 2.5% to 3.5% of a sample with about 22,000 clones, about 90% of them seen once. Sequencing was performed on peripheral blood. The receptor source for this set is a woman in her 70s with active COVID-19. Both conserved end residues are part of each CDR3. A D gene is named only where the DNA matches it firmly. Not every row has a clone size; where given, it reads once, few, many or a size class.

clone_size j_call v_call d_call cdr3_nt cdr3_aa
- TRBJ1-5 TRBV19 TRBD1 TGTGCCAGTAGGGCCACAGGGGCCAGCGGTCAGCCCCAGCATTTT CASRATGASGQPQHF
- TRBJ2-7 TRBV4-2 TRBD2 TGTGCCAGCAGCCAAAACGGGCGGGAGCCCTCCTACGAGCAGTACTTC CASSQNGREPSYEQYF
- TRBJ2-3 TRBV5-1 - TGCGCCAGCAGCCTCGCTTCCGGAGAAAATACGCAGTATTTT CASSLASGENTQYF
- TRBJ2-5 TRBV14 - TGTGCCAGCAGCCGCCTCACCGGTGTGACGGGAGAGACCCAGTACTTC CASSRLTGVTGETQYF
- TRBJ1-1 TRBV5-4 - TGTGCCAGCAGCTTGGCAGGGAGGGTGAACACTGAAGCTTTCTTT CASSLAGRVNTEAFF
once TRBJ2-2 TRBV24-1 - TGTGCCACCAGTGATCCCCCTGCCGGGGAGCTGTTTTTT CATSDPPAGELFF
- TRBJ1-1 TRBV27 - TGTGCCAGCAGTGTAAGGGGAAGGGACACTGAAGCTTTCTTT CASSVRGRDTEAFF
- TRBJ2-7 TRBV4-2 - TGTGCCAGCAGCCAATCCAGGGGTGATTCCTACGAGCAGTACTTC CASSQSRGDSYEQYF
- TRBJ1-1 TRBV5-4 - TGTGCCAGCAGCTTGGGGGCAGTCAACCGGGGGACTGAAGCTTTCTTT CASSLGAVNRGTEAFF
once TRBJ2-5 TRBV29-1 TRBD2 TGCAGCGACGGGGGGATCCAAGAGACCCAGTACTTC CSDGGIQETQYF
- TRBJ1-1 TRBV5-4 - TGTGCCAGCAGCTTGAGGTCAGGTGGCACTGAAGCTTTCTTT CASSLRSGGTEAFF
- TRBJ2-7 TRBV29-1 - TGCAGCGTTGCCGTAGGGGCTACCTACGAGCAGTACTTC CSVAVGATYEQYF
- TRBJ2-5 TRBV4-2 TRBD2 TGTGCCAGCAGCCCGGGACTAGCGGGAGGAGAGACCCAGTACTTC CASSPGLAGGETQYF
- TRBJ1-6 TRBV5-4 TRBD1 TGTGCCAGCAGCCCGCCGGGACAGCTTAATTCACCCCTCCACTTT CASSPPGQLNSPLHF
- TRBJ1-1 TRBV10-3 - TGTGCCATCAGTAAGCTGAACACTGAAGCTTTCTTT CAISKLNTEAFF
- TRBJ2-2 TRBV9 - TGTGCCAGCACAATCGATCTCAGGGGCGTCGGGGAGCTGTTTTTT CASTIDLRGVGELFF
once TRBJ2-7 TRBV5-1 TRBD2 TGCGCCAGCAGCACTAAGGGGACTAGAGTTTCCTACGAGCAGTACTTC CASSTKGTRVSYEQYF
- TRBJ2-2 TRBV18 TRBD1 TGTGCCAGCTCACCTGGGACAGGGGGCGCGAGGACCGGGGAGCTGTTTTTT CASSPGTGGARTGELFF
- TRBJ2-1 TRBV28 - TGTGCCAGCAGGTCGACCCTGGGAGAGGCCCCTGAGCAGTTCTTC CASRSTLGEAPEQFF
- TRBJ1-1 TRBV28 TRBD1 TGTGCCAGCAGTCGATCATGGACAGGGGCCACTAAAGCTTTCTTT CASSRSWTGATKAFF
- TRBJ2-5 TRBV2 - TGTGCCAGCAGTCCGGGACTGACTCCGAAGACCCAGTACTTC CASSPGLTPKTQYF
- TRBJ2-5 TRBV24-1 - TGTGCCACCAGTGGGGGAGATGGTTTACTTACAGAGACCCAGTACTTC CATSGGDGLLTETQYF
- TRBJ2-7 TRBV25-1 - TGTGCCACCTACAGGGACCCCTACGAGCAGTACTTC CATYRDPYEQYF
- TRBJ2-7 TRBV6-1 TRBD1 TGTGCCAGCAGTGTGAGGCAGGGGGCAGTTGGGTCCTACGAGCAGTACTTC CASSVRQGAVGSYEQYF
- TRBJ1-3 TRBV6-5 - TGTGCCAGCGGAGCCTCTGGAAACACCATATATTTT CASGASGNTIYF
- TRBJ1-2 TRBV3-1/TRBV3-2 - TGTGCCAGCAGTATCGCGGCAGACTATGGCTACACCTTC CASSIAADYGYTF
- TRBJ1-5 TRBV12-3/TRBV12-4 - TGTGCCAGCCGCGCGGGCGGCAATCAGCCCCAGCATTTT CASRAGGNQPQHF
- TRBJ2-7 TRBV4-3 TRBD2 TGCGCCAGCAGCCACCAACTAGCGGGAGCATACGAGCAGTACTTC CASSHQLAGAYEQYF
- TRBJ1-5 TRBV5-5 - TGTGCCAGCAGCTTGTTGGACAATAATCAGCCCCAGCATTTT CASSLLDNNQPQHF
- TRBJ1-1 TRBV2 - TGTGCCAGCAGTGGCGAGGGTAGGAACACTGAAGCTTTCTTT CASSGEGRNTEAFF
- TRBJ1-4 TRBV5-1 - TGCGCCAGGGAACAGGGTGTGGCTGAAAAACTGTTTTTT CAREQGVAEKLFF
once TRBJ1-2 TRBV6-5 TRBD1 TGTGCCAGCAGTTACTCTAGGACAGGGGCAAACTATGGCTACACCTTC CASSYSRTGANYGYTF
- TRBJ1-1 TRBV6-6 - TGTGCCAGCACCTTGGGGGGGGAGAACACTGAAGCTTTCTTT CASTLGGENTEAFF
large TRBJ1-1 TRBV19 - TGTGCCAGTAGTATAAGCGGGACCACTGAAGCTTTCTTT CASSISGTTEAFF
- TRBJ2-7 TRBV15 TRBD1 TGTGCCACCCAAGCCAACCCGGGACAGGGCTACGAGCAGTACTTC CATQANPGQGYEQYF
- TRBJ2-7 TRBV6-5 TRBD1 TGTGCCAGCAGTCCTCGGGACAGACCCTACGAGCAGTACTTC CASSPRDRPYEQYF
- TRBJ2-2 TRBV10-3 TRBD1 TGTGCCATCAGTGCAGCCGGGACAGCCACCGGGGAGCTGTTTTTT CAISAAGTATGELFF
- TRBJ1-1 TRBV20-1 - TGCAGTGCTAGTTACAGTGAAGCTTTCTTT CSASYSEAFF
once TRBJ1-1 TRBV28 - TGTGCCAGCAGTTTATCGAGCGGGTCCGGGAACACTGAAGCTTTCTTT CASSLSSGSGNTEAFF
- TRBJ2-7 TRBV6-5 - TGTGCCAGCAGCTACCTCGGGGAAGTAGAGCAGTACTTC CASSYLGEVEQYF
- TRBJ1-4 TRBV3-1/TRBV3-2 - TGTGCCAGCAGCCATTACGGGGGGGGACGGGGAAAACTGTTTTTT CASSHYGGGRGKLFF
once TRBJ2-1 TRBV20-1 TRBD2 TGCAGTGCTACGCAGGGAGGGGAGCAGTTCTTC CSATQGGEQFF
- TRBJ2-3 TRBV24-1 - TGTGCCACCAGTGACCCCGGAGGAGCAGATACGCAGTATTTT CATSDPGGADTQYF
- TRBJ2-7 TRBV19 TRBD2 TGTGCCAGTAGTGGGACTAGGGGATCCTACGAGCAGTACTTC CASSGTRGSYEQYF
- TRBJ2-2 TRBV5-1 - TGCGCCAGCAGCTTGGTCCAGGCCGGGGAGCTGTTTTTT CASSLVQAGELFF
- TRBJ2-7 TRBV5-1 - TGCGCCAGCAGCCCGAGGGTCGCCTACGAGCAGTACTTC CASSPRVAYEQYF
- TRBJ1-1 TRBV10-3 - TGTGCCATCAGTGACGGCGGGGGCGGGAACACTGAAGCTTTCTTT CAISDGGGGNTEAFF
- TRBJ1-4 TRBV7-2 TRBD1 TGTGCCAGCAGCGGGACAGGGGTTAATGAAAAACTGTTTTTT CASSGTGVNEKLFF
- TRBJ1-2 TRBV11-2 - TGTGCCAGCAGCTTAGTCACAGGTCGGGAGGATGGCTACACCTTC CASSLVTGREDGYTF
- TRBJ1-1 TRBV6-2/TRBV6-3 - TGTGCCAGCAGTCCGGGACAATCACTTGAAGCTTTCTTT CASSPGQSLEAFF
- TRBJ2-5 TRBV2 TRBD1 TGTGCCAGCAGTACTACCCGGGACAGGAGGGTCAACCACCCCCAGGAGACCCAGTACTTC CASSTTRDRRVNHPQETQYF
- TRBJ1-1 TRBV6-1 TRBD1 TGTGCCAGCAGTGAAAGGGGGCGCAGCTTGAACACTGAAGCTTTCTTT CASSERGRSLNTEAFF